This T cell receptor (beta chain) came from a study of cytomegalovirus exposure and HLA in healthy donors. The V and J ends lost 2 bases and 0 bases respectively, with 6 bases between them. The CDR3 runs to 14 residues. Germline-derived CDR1 and CDR2 are MGHDK and SYGVNS. This clone was counted between two and nine times. Antigen specificity is unknown. Findings and caveats of the study: As confirmed in vitro, a few CMV-associated chains were specific for CMV antigens. Certain indistinguishable V segments, among them TRBV6-2 and TRBV6-3, were excluded. Overall, approximately 150 TCR beta chains were annotated as cytomegalovirus-associated.

The PCR employed 60 Vbeta primers together with 13 Jbeta primers. Produced via immunoSEQ multiplex PCR; TCRdb's table is partial and in-frame only. The table lists more than 150,000 clones, 75% of them singletons. Material: PBMCs. The chain recombines TRBV25-1 with TRBJ2-3; D is unclear. The sequence derives from a woman in her thirties or forties in good health and CMV-seropositive. This CDR3 is CASSEHGSTDTQYF. In DNA form, the CDR3 reads TGTGCCAGCAGTGAACACGGGAGCACAGATACGCAGTATTTT.